The entry that follows covers one T cell receptor (beta chain) sequence. Its antigen is not identified. Other DNA sequences within the sample encode an identical CDR3. This specimen comes from a study of cytomegalovirus exposure and HLA in healthy donors. Trimming removed 7 bases from V and 4 bases from J; junction bases left unmatched: 7. The CDR3 runs to 15 residues. Germline CDR1 and CDR2: SGHTA and FQGNSA. Study observations and caveats: What a later analysis showed was that several of the most significant clusters appeared linked to common viral pathogens. A previous analysis found most TCR beta V segments productive roughly 87% or roughly 30% of the time. Reported findings show TCR beta sequences accurately forecast HLA-A and HLA-B alleles in most subjects.

13 Jbeta primers and 60 Vbeta primers were used for the PCR. The data were produced by immunoSEQ multiplex PCR, yet TCRdb's version contains in-frame clones alone and is incomplete. The sample has 100,000 or so clones, about 74% seen once. This sequence originates from a female donor in good health and CMV-seronegative. The sample taken for sequencing was PBMCs. The V call is TRBV7-2, the J call TRBJ2-1, with 10 bases identical to TRBD2. CDR3 region: CASIQRGGRYNEQFF. The CDR3 DNA sequence: TGTGCCAGCATACAGCGGGGGGGTAGGTACAATGAGCAGTTCTTC.